The next 14 T cell receptor beta chains were all read from a single sample in a study of CD8+ T cells in alopecia areata. This sample's treatment: oral pan-JAK inhibitor, 5-10 mg twice daily. Sequencing templates came from extracted RNA that was reverse transcribed into cDNA. TCRdb's table, derived via immunoSEQ multiplex PCR, lists solely in-frame clones and lacks some. The table records 120,000 to 150,000 clones, approximately 86% of them present only once. Sequencing was performed on CD8+ T cells sorted from blood, taken at week 4, from a patient treated with tofacitinib. The source of these receptors is a human donor with alopecia areata.

The chain recombines TRBV5-1 with TRBJ2-3; TRBD1 matches 8 bases. The V and J ends lost 7 bases and 0 bases, in that order; junction bases with no gene match: 13. The CDR3 length is 17 residues. CDR1 is SGHRS, CDR2 YFSETQ, per germline. The CDR3 nucleotides are TGCGCCAGCCGACTTTTGACAGGGGAGAGGAGCACAGATACGCAGTATTTT. Amino acids: CASRLLTGERSTDTQYF.

The rearrangement uses TRBV9 and TRBJ1-4; 7 bases agree with TRBD1. Trimming removed 4 bases from V and 6 bases from J; junction bases left unmatched: 9. Germline lookup yields CDR1 SGDLS and CDR2 YYNGEE. The CDR3 extends over 15 amino acids. CDR3 residues: CASSSHRGGDEKLFF. DNA for the CDR3: TGTGCCAGCAGCTCTCACAGGGGAGGCGATGAAAAACTGTTTTTT.

This clone showed up just a few times. V gene TRBV29-1 combines with J gene TRBJ2-7; no clear D. Trimming left V 1 base short and J 1 base short, with 17 bases between. Per the germline V gene, CDR1 is SQVTM and CDR2 is ANQGSEA. The CDR3 runs 16 residues. CDR3 bases: TGCAGCGTTGAAGTCCTCCGGTTTTCGGGTTCCTACGAGCAGTACTTC. This sequence encodes CSVEVLRFSGSYEQYF.

The chain joins TRBV29-1 to TRBJ2-5; 7 positions agree with TRBD2. V was pared by 1 base and J by 2 bases, with 10 bases of the junction left unmatched. The CDR3 totals 16 residues. The germline gives CDR1 SQVTM, CDR2 ANQGSEA. The CDR3 loop is CSVEGDPSGYQETQYF. CDR3 DNA sequence: TGCAGCGTTGAAGGCGATCCTAGCGGTTATCAAGAGACCCAGTACTTC.

The V and J genes are TRBV14 and TRBJ1-2; no reliable D call. Trimming shortened V by 2 bases and J by 4 bases, and 17 bases separated the two germline ends. Germline V CDR1 and CDR2: SGHDN, FVKESK. This CDR3 comprises 16 residues. CDR3 in DNA: TGTGCCAGCAGCCAACTTCACGGACGCCCGCTCTATGGCTACACCTTC. Translating it yields CASSQLHGRPLYGYTF.

This chain connects TRBV6-5 to TRBJ2-7; 10 positions match TRBD1. In germline, CDR1 is MNHEY, CDR2 SVGAGI. The CDR3 is made up of 14 amino acids. V was pared by 2 bases and J by 6 bases, with 4 bases of the junction left unmatched. For the CDR3, the DNA is TGTGCCAGCAGTTACGGGACAGGGGTTGGCGAGCAGTACTTC. Its translation: CASSYGTGVGEQYF.

A single count supports this clone. The J gene is TRBJ1-1, the V gene TRBV5-4, with D hard to call. There are 12 residues in the CDR3. Germline CDR1 SGHNT, CDR2 YYREEE (reference sequence). Trimming removed 5 bases at V and 2 bases at J, with 7 bases between. CDR3 sequence (DNA): TGTGCCAGCAGATCAGGCAACACTGAAGCTTTCTTT. The encoded protein is CASRSGNTEAFF.

This chain connects TRBV29-1 to TRBJ1-1, with unresolved D. Germline CDR1 SQVTM, CDR2 ANQGSEA. This CDR3 comprises 11 residues. CDR3 protein: CSHLEETEAFF. DNA for the CDR3: TGCAGTCATTTAGAAGAAACTGAAGCTTTCTTT.

The V and J genes are TRBV2 and TRBJ1-5; 9 nucleotides line up with TRBD1. The CDR3 contains 18 residues. The trim removed 2 bases at V and 5 bases at J, leaving 13 bases unmatched. CDR1 is SNHLY, CDR2 FYNNEI, per germline. As DNA, the CDR3 is TGTGCCAGCAGTGAATCACACCGGGACAGGGTGGTCGATCAGCCCCAGCATTTT. Amino acids: CASSESHRDRVVDQPQHF.

The J gene is TRBJ2-7, the V gene TRBV7-9; no firm D call. The CDR3 totals 11 residues. Per germline, CDR1 SEHNR and CDR2 FQNEAQ (reference sequence). The V end lost 8 bases, the J end lost 2 bases, and 7 bases lay between the germline ends. The DNA for the CDR3 is TGTGCCAGCTCCGAGACCTACGAGCAGTACTTC. Its protein product is CASSETYEQYF.

The CDR3 DNA is TGTGCCAGTAATTGGAGGGGCAGCTCCTACAGCACAGATACGCAGTATTTT. Encoded protein: CASNWRGSSYSTDTQYF. The chain carries TRBV19 and TRBJ2-3; possible D gene TRBD2, 6 bases. V gave up 7 bases and J gave up 0 bases, with 20 bases separating them. Per the germline V gene, CDR1 is LNHDA and CDR2 is SQIVND (reference sequence). The CDR3 spans 17 residues.

The chain links TRBV5-6 to TRBJ2-3; 11 positions match TRBD2. CDR3 length equals 16 residues. Per germline, CDR1 SGHDT and CDR2 YYEEEE. The junction had 3 bases not matched to a gene; V was cut back by 2 bases and J by 1 base. The CDR3 loop reads CASSFLAGGRTDTQYF. In nucleotides, the CDR3 is TGTGCCAGCAGCTTCCTAGCGGGGGGACGCACAGATACGCAGTATTTT.

The chain carries TRBV5-6 and TRBJ2-3; tentatively, D is TRBD1 (5 bases). Germline V gene sequence: CDR1 SGHDT, CDR2 YYEEEE. CDR3 length equals 14 residues. V was clipped by 7 bases and J by 2 bases, with 14 bases between them. The DNA of the CDR3 is TGTGCCAGCTGGTGGGGCGCAGACACAGATACGCAGTATTTT. This encodes CASWWGADTDTQYF.

The rearrangement joins TRBV27 to TRBJ2-7; tentative D call: TRBD2 (5 bases). V was shortened by 3 bases and J by 3 bases, with 9 bases between the two germline ends. The CDR3 length is 13 residues. Germline assignment: CDR1 MNHEY and CDR2 SMNVEV (reference sequence). The CDR3, as DNA: TGTGCCAGCAGTTTCGGGGTTTTCTACGAGCAGTACTTC. This encodes CASSFGVFYEQYF.